Below, 17 T cell receptor beta chains from the same sample are listed, as sequenced in a study of blood T cell repertoires in COVID-19. Using immunoSEQ multiplex PCR, the repertoire was profiled, and TCRdb retains in-frame clones only, with some absent. The sample includes around 130,000 clones, 82% seen only once; the top ten take 9.5% to 13%. The sample was peripheral blood. The source is a human donor in a cohort sampled during active COVID-19.

J is TRBJ1-2 and V is TRBV4-3, with TRBD1 matching over 9 bases. Trimming at V came to 4 bases and at J to 8 bases, leaving 2 bases not matched to a gene. The CDR3 sequence is 12 residues long. From germline, CDR1 is LGHNA and CDR2 YSLEER. The CDR3: CASSLGTGGYTF. The CDR3 region has the DNA TGCGCCAGCAGCCTTGGGACAGGGGGCTACACCTTC.

This chain connects TRBV27 to TRBJ2-1; TRBD2 aligns across 7 bases. Trimming at V came to 2 bases and at J to 4 bases, leaving 14 bases not matched to a gene. Germline V lookup: CDR1 MNHEY, CDR2 SMNVEV (reference sequence). CDR3 length equals 18 residues. CDR3: CASSLVPYRDYGYNEQFF. Written as DNA, the CDR3 is TGTGCCAGCAGTTTAGTACCCTATCGGGACTATGGGTACAATGAGCAGTTCTTC.

This chain joins TRBV27 and TRBJ2-5, with D unresolved. The germline V gene encodes CDR1 MNHEY and CDR2 SMNVEV (reference sequence). The CDR3 is 13 amino acids. The V gene lost 6 bases and the J gene lost 2 bases, with 10 bases spanning the gap. CDR3 in amino acids: CASSLTEQETQYF. The CDR3 DNA follows: TGTGCCAGCAGCCTAACAGAGCAAGAGACCCAGTACTTC.

The gene calls are TRBV2 and TRBJ1-3; D gene uncertain. The V gene lost 1 base and the J gene lost 5 bases, with 9 bases spanning the gap. The germline CDR1 and CDR2 sequences are SNHLY and FYNNEI. CDR3 size: 14 residues. CDR3 sequence (DNA): TGTGCCAGCAGTGAAGGTCAGGCCAGAAACACCATATATTTT. Protein: CASSEGQARNTIYF.

V usage is TRBV11-2 and J usage is TRBJ2-1, with 11 bases matching TRBD2. Germline V CDR1 and CDR2: SGHAT, FQNNGV. This CDR3 contains 14 residues. V dropped 5 bases and J dropped 7; count of bases not matched to a gene: 4. CDR3 in DNA: TGTGCCAGCAGCGGAGGACTAGCGGGTAATGAGCAGTTCTTC. Translating gives CASSGGLAGNEQFF.

The rearrangement joins TRBV9 to TRBJ2-3, with 7 bases matching TRBD1. Germline values: CDR1 SGDLS, CDR2 YYNGEE. The CDR3 has 15 amino acids. With V trimmed by 4 bases and J by 5 bases, 10 bases remained unmatched. The DNA for the CDR3 is TGTGCCAGCAGCTTCGGACAGGTCTCACGAGATACGCAGTATTTT. It codes for CASSFGQVSRDTQYF.

This clone has just one count. The chain couples TRBV5-5 to TRBJ2-1, with TRBD2 matching 10 bases. The junction had 7 bases not matched to a gene; V was cut back by 1 base and J by 3 bases. Germline lookup yields CDR1 SGHKS and CDR2 YYEKEE (reference sequence). This CDR3 has 17 residues. The CDR3 region is CASSLYGVAGGYNEQFF. CDR3 DNA sequence: TGTGCCAGCAGCTTGTATGGTGTAGCGGGGGGCTACAATGAGCAGTTCTTC.

This chain connects TRBV27 to TRBJ1-4, with 8 positions matching TRBD1. Germline trimming cut 5 bases from V and 4 bases from J; bases unmatched to any gene: 6. The CDR3 extends over 15 amino acids. Germline V gene lookup returns CDR1 MNHEY and CDR2 SMNVEV (reference sequence). The DNA of the CDR3 is TGTGCCAGCAGTGGAAGACAGGGGTATAATGAAAAACTGTTTTTT. Its protein is CASSGRQGYNEKLFF.

The chain has TRBV21-1 and TRBJ1-2; the table names TRBD1, a call not compared with the DNA. TRBV21-1 corresponds to a pseudogene. CDR3 length: 15 residues. In nucleotides, the CDR3 is TGTGCCAGGAAGAAGCGGGACAGGCGTCGATATGGCTACACCTTC. Its protein product is CARKKRDRRRYGYTF.

This clone was detected ten times or more. The chain recombines TRBV7-9 with TRBJ2-7, with D perhaps TRBD1 (7 bases). Per germline, CDR1 SEHNR and CDR2 FQNEAQ (reference sequence). The CDR3 has 14 amino acids. V was pared by 3 bases and J by 3 bases, with 12 bases between. CDR3 in DNA: TGTGCCAGCAGCTTTGGAGGGGGCGGCTACGAGCAGTACTTC. Protein: CASSFGGGGYEQYF. Filled out from reference TRBV7-9 and TRBJ2-7, the complete variable domain reads DTGVSQNPRHKITKRGQNVTFRCDPISEHNRLYWYRQTLGQGPEFLTYFQNEAQLEKSRLLSDRFSAERPKGSFSTLEIQRTEQGDSAMYLCASSFGGGGYEQYFGPGTRLTVT.

The chain has TRBV5-5 and TRBJ1-4; 7 bases are shared with TRBD1. CDR1 is SGHKS and CDR2 is YYEKEE in the germline V gene (reference sequence). The CDR3 extends over 14 amino acids. V was pared by 4 bases and J by 8 bases, with 8 bases of the junction left unmatched. As DNA, the CDR3 is TGTGCCAGCAGCCAACAGGGGTCTTTGGAAAAACTGTTTTTT. As protein: CASSQQGSLEKLFF.

V usage is TRBV19 and J usage is TRBJ2-3; D ambiguous. Germline values: CDR1 LNHDA, CDR2 SQIVND (reference sequence). Trimming stripped 4 bases from V and 9 bases from J, with 11 bases between. This CDR3 has 12 residues. The CDR3 bases are TGTGCCAGTAGTAGACTGTCCCACACGCAGTATTTT. It yields the protein CASSRLSHTQYF.

The chain links TRBV6-5 to TRBJ2-2; 10 bases match TRBD1. Germline CDR1 reads MNHEY; CDR2 reads SVGAGI. The CDR3 extends over 16 amino acids. Trimming removed 0 bases from V and 6 bases from J; junction bases left unmatched: 4. As DNA, the CDR3 is TGTGCCAGCAGTTACTCCGGGACAGGGGCTGCCGGGGAGCTGTTTTTT. Protein: CASSYSGTGAAGELFF.

The V and J genes are TRBV2 and TRBJ2-5, with D tentatively TRBD2 (7 bases). From germline, CDR1 is SNHLY and CDR2 FYNNEI. The CDR3 totals 15 residues. Trimming removed 4 bases from V and 5 bases from J, with 17 bases in between. The CDR3 protein is CASSGQGGGGETQYF. As DNA, the CDR3 is TGTGCCAGCAGTGGGCAGGGAGGGGGAGGGGAGACCCAGTACTTC.

The V call is TRBV19, the J call TRBJ1-1; D may be TRBD1 (5 bases). Germline V gene sequence: CDR1 LNHDA, CDR2 SQIVND (reference sequence). The CDR3 contains 11 residues. With 7 bases removed from V and 8 bases from J, the gap between germline ends came to 11 bases. The chain's CDR3 is CASKETAEAFF. CDR3 nucleotides: TGTGCCAGTAAGGAGACAGCGGAAGCTTTCTTT. Drawing the rest from reference TRBV19 and TRBJ1-1, the complete variable domain is DGGITQSPKYLFRKEGQNVTLSCEQNLNHDAMYWYRQDPGQGLRLIYYSQIVNDFQKGDIAEGYSVSREKKESFPLTVTSAQKNPTAFYLCASKETAEAFFGQGTRLTVV.

The chain carries TRBV7-8 and TRBJ2-3; tentatively, D is TRBD2 (5 bases). V gave up 1 base and J gave up 0 bases, with 20 bases separating them. Looked up from germline, CDR1 is SGHVS and CDR2 is FQNEAQ. The CDR3 has 19 residues. The CDR3 DNA is TGTGCCAGCAGCTTAGACGCCTTACTTGCGGGCCGAAGCACAGATACGCAGTATTTT. Amino acid sequence: CASSLDALLAGRSTDTQYF.

This clone has only one observation. The V and J genes are TRBV5-1 and TRBJ2-7; 7 nucleotides line up with TRBD1. The CDR3 runs to 14 residues. Germline values: CDR1 SGHRS, CDR2 YFSETQ. J was trimmed by 2 bases and V by 5 bases; bases with no gene match: 7. The CDR3 sequence: CASSPRTGTYEQYF. The CDR3 DNA reads as TGCGCCAGCAGTCCCCGGACAGGAACCTACGAGCAGTACTTC.